This record concerns one T cell receptor (beta chain) sequence. This clonotype was seen a few times. Its antigen remains undetermined. No much larger clone is present one base from it, and per-base qualities are unavailable. To prepare the library, PCR was applied. Sequencing used an Illumina HiSeq 2500. TCR library preparation used molecular barcoding, with unique molecular identifiers applied to normalize quantification of the TCRbeta repertoire. TCRdb reprocessed the public reads (quality trimming at Q25 with fastp, clone calling with MiXCR) and kept in-frame beta chains. Each CDR3 protein gets just one entry, which takes the most common genes and DNA from the rows behind it. The sample table contains some 390,000 distinct CDR3 sequences; only one count was recorded for about a fifth of them. The ten most abundant clones make up 3.8% of the sample. Reading from cysteine to phenylalanine, the CDR3 counts 13 amino acids. Only CDR3 DNA is held: 39 bases, read in frame from base 1. Per the germline V gene, SGHAT is the CDR1 and FQNNGV is the CDR2. V and J lose 5 bases and 5 bases, and a span of 11 bases separates them.

This entry belongs to a study of T-cell reconstitution after alpha-beta-depleted transplantation in children (dated by TCRdb to between 2015 and 2016). Regarding the complete study: Using TCR repertoire profiling, the study quantitatively followed how T-cell immune reconstitution unfolded in children after TCRalphabeta/CD19-depleted allogeneic hematopoietic cell transplantation.

The sequence links TRBV11-2 to TRBJ2-3, with the D call perhaps TRBD1 or TRBD2, each one matching 5 bases. The sequenced sample was PBMCs from the stem cell graft donor, obtained from the stem cell graft. This clonotype was sampled from a human donor who donated a stem cell graft to a child with acute myeloid leukemia. The CDR3 sequence is CASSTGPKDTQYF. The DNA sequence is TGTGCCAGCAGCACGGGACCTAAAGATACGCAGTATTTT.